This T cell receptor beta chain was recorded in a study of blood T cells in healthy people across ages. Study-wide results and limits: Greater diversity and more naive CD4+ cells were seen in long-lived donors than in aged donors. There was a strong correlation between TCR beta diversity and naive T cell percentage.

With respect to this clonotype: Its antigen is unidentified.

Per-sample PBMC isolation yielded at least 6.5 million cells. CDR1 is SGHRS, CDR2 YFSETQ, per germline. CDR3 length: 15 amino acids. Trimming pared 1 base from V and 3 bases from J, leaving 13 bases between. Through a sample-barcoded 5' primer and a J-beta primer mix, a second PCR was run for roughly 7 to 12 cycles. Sequencing of every sample gave 2.5 million or more CDR3-containing paired-end reads. TCRdb fed the 5' RACE reads into MiXCR, producing one record per CDR3 protein. This sample carries roughly 680,000 distinct CDR3 sequences, roughly 21% of them seen once, and the ten largest clones take roughly 3.9%.

The J gene is TRBJ1-2, the V gene TRBV5-1; D gene unclear. Sample: blood. The origin of this receptor is a man in his 70s in good health. DNA for the CDR3: TGCGCCAGCAGCTTGAGACCTCAGAGGGACTATGGCTACACCTTC. It specifies CASSLRPQRDYGYTF.